Listed below are T cell receptor beta chains from one sample, sequenced in a study of OX40 agonist ivuxolimab in advanced cancers. TCRdb's copy holds only in-frame clones and misses some; the assay was immunoSEQ multiplex PCR. The profile shows 99,000 or so clones, 94% of them singletons. Material: CD4+ or CD8+ T cells sorted from blood, obtained in a trial of the OX40 agonist ivuxolimab. These receptors were obtained from an adult with an advanced solid tumor such as melanoma, head and neck, liver or kidney cancer. Each CDR3 is given with its conserved first and last residue. Fields, in order: V gene, D gene, clone size, J gene, CDR3 protein, CDR3 DNA. A D gene is named only where the DNA matches it firmly. Not all rows give a size; the values are once, few, many and, for expanded clones, a class.

V gene: TRBV10-3; D gene: .; clone size: .; J gene: TRBJ1-1; CDR3 protein: CAISAPNMNTEAFF; CDR3 DNA: TGTGCCATCAGTGCGCCGAACATGAACACTGAAGCTTTCTTT
V gene: TRBV28; D gene: TRBD2; clone size: few; J gene: TRBJ2-1; CDR3 protein: CASSLDGTSGSPTYNEQFF; CDR3 DNA: TGTGCCAGCAGTCTCGATGGGACTAGCGGGAGCCCTACCTACAATGAGCAGTTCTTC
V gene: TRBV4-2; D gene: .; clone size: .; J gene: TRBJ2-3; CDR3 protein: CASSANGGDTQYF; CDR3 DNA: TGTGCCAGCAGCGCAAACGGGGGAGATACGCAGTATTTT
V gene: TRBV9; D gene: .; clone size: once; J gene: TRBJ1-1; CDR3 protein: CASSVSLFSVSTEAFF; CDR3 DNA: TGTGCCAGCAGCGTAAGCTTGTTCTCGGTTTCCACTGAAGCTTTCTTT
V gene: TRBV10-3; D gene: .; clone size: once; J gene: TRBJ2-7; CDR3 protein: CAISEVGQNEQYF; CDR3 DNA: TGTGCCATCAGTGAAGTGGGTCAGAACGAGCAGTACTTC
V gene: TRBV4-2; D gene: .; clone size: .; J gene: TRBJ2-3; CDR3 protein: CASSQVPDTQYF; CDR3 DNA: TGTGCCAGCAGCCAAGTTCCAGATACGCAGTATTTT
V gene: TRBV6-6; D gene: .; clone size: .; J gene: TRBJ1-1; CDR3 protein: CASSPDRDTEAFF; CDR3 DNA: TGTGCCAGCAGTCCCGACCGGGACACTGAAGCTTTCTTT
V gene: TRBV29-1; D gene: .; clone size: .; J gene: TRBJ2-3; CDR3 protein: CSVEDLGDTQYF; CDR3 DNA: TGCAGCGTTGAAGATCTTGGAGATACGCAGTATTTT
V gene: TRBV5-1; D gene: TRBD1; clone size: .; J gene: TRBJ1-2; CDR3 protein: CASTRDSAVYGYTF; CDR3 DNA: TGCGCCAGCACCCGGGACAGCGCGGTCTATGGCTACACCTTC
V gene: TRBV2; D gene: .; clone size: .; J gene: TRBJ2-5; CDR3 protein: CASSGGRGETQYF; CDR3 DNA: TGTGCCAGCAGTGGGGGGCGAGGGGAGACCCAGTACTTC
V gene: TRBV30; D gene: .; clone size: .; J gene: TRBJ1-1; CDR3 protein: CAWSVYGGTEAFF; CDR3 DNA: TGTGCCTGGAGTGTCTATGGGGGGACTGAAGCTTTCTTT
V gene: TRBV6-4; D gene: TRBD2; clone size: .; J gene: TRBJ2-1; CDR3 protein: CASRRGGLYNEQFF; CDR3 DNA: TGTGCCAGCAGGCGGGGGGGTCTCTACAATGAGCAGTTCTTC
V gene: TRBV28; D gene: .; clone size: .; J gene: TRBJ1-1; CDR3 protein: CASSLESLGTEAFF; CDR3 DNA: TGTGCCAGCAGTTTGGAGTCCCTAGGCACTGAAGCTTTCTTT
V gene: TRBV27; D gene: .; clone size: .; J gene: TRBJ1-2; CDR3 protein: CASSSPDNLYGYTF; CDR3 DNA: TGTGCCAGCAGTTCCCCGGACAACCTCTATGGCTACACCTTC
V gene: TRBV4-3; D gene: .; clone size: .; J gene: TRBJ1-2; CDR3 protein: CASSQVGGFNYGYTF; CDR3 DNA: TGCGCCAGCAGCCAAGTGGGGGGATTTAACTATGGCTACACCTTC
V gene: TRBV7-9; D gene: .; clone size: .; J gene: TRBJ1-1; CDR3 protein: CASSLRSGTPNTEAFF; CDR3 DNA: TGTGCCAGCAGCTTAAGGTCCGGGACGCCGAACACTGAAGCTTTCTTT
V gene: TRBV18; D gene: .; clone size: .; J gene: TRBJ1-5; CDR3 protein: CASSPDSSNQPQHF; CDR3 DNA: TGTGCCAGCTCACCGGACAGCAGTAATCAGCCCCAGCATTTT
V gene: TRBV5-4; D gene: .; clone size: .; J gene: TRBJ1-2; CDR3 protein: CASSNVEGNGYTF; CDR3 DNA: TGTGCCAGCAGCAACGTCGAGGGCAATGGCTACACCTTC
V gene: TRBV11-2; D gene: TRBD1; clone size: .; J gene: TRBJ2-2; CDR3 protein: CASSRSYVGQIDTGELFF; CDR3 DNA: TGTGCCAGCAGCCGTTCCTATGTGGGACAGATTGACACCGGGGAGCTGTTTTTT
V gene: TRBV28; D gene: TRBD1; clone size: .; J gene: TRBJ2-7; CDR3 protein: CASSFYRDRGSEQYF; CDR3 DNA: TGTGCCAGCAGTTTTTACCGGGACAGGGGTTCCGAGCAGTACTTC